The T cell receptor (beta chain) under discussion was sequenced for a study of blood T cell repertoires in COVID-19 (dated by TCRdb to the early 2020s). Turning to the overall study: Samples from collaborators originated in the United States, Italy and Spain and spanned both the acute and convalescent phases of COVID-19. The prospective study material was composed of cDNA or gDNA derived from T cells, B-cell-depleted T cells, or PBMCs. Subjects who had been exposed to COVID-19, were actively infected with it, or had recovered from it provided the deeply sampled blood TCRbeta repertoires that made up the dataset. A freely available public database, intended as a resource for researchers studying the immune response to SARS-CoV-2, is where the repertoires were released. Samples came from the ongoing ImmuneRACE study (first 160 participants) plus 1,254 subjects from 6 global collaborators. Sample metadata almost always included a de-identified subject ID, COVID-19 status, age in years and sex. HLA class I and class II types, where available, came from metadata supplied by the sample provider rather than from assay-based typing.

The V end loses 2 bases and the J end loses 2 bases, and a stretch of 6 bases separates them. Spanning cysteine to phenylalanine, the CDR3 consists of 12 amino acids. The only DNA kept is the CDR3, 36 bases in frame from the first base. According to the germline V gene (reference sequence), CDR1 reads GTSNPN and CDR2 reads SVGIG. TCRbeta CDR3 regions were amplified from genomic DNA using the immunoSEQ Assay, a bias-controlled multiplex PCR. Processing in the source paper ran as follows. The number of nucleated cells in each sample was estimated by amplification of reference gene primers within the assay. Sequence reads were collapsed and filtered to measure the absolute abundance of every unique TCRbeta CDR3 rearrangement. For each sample, productive Simpson clonality was calculated as the square root of Simpson's diversity index across productive rearrangements. Imported from immuneACCESS, the table was reduced by TCRdb to in-frame sequences with V and J called. These copies leave out some clones; in studies compared against another copy, an unresolved V gene accounts for under half, and the cause of the remainder is not known. V and J calls and clone size are copied from that table; D and trimming were computed from the DNA. This sample has 100,000 to 120,000 clones in its table, and 75% to 90% of those were observed once. The ten top clones hold approximately 5% of the sample.

General findings and caveats noted by the study authors: How much clinical and demographic metadata was included differed by source and by participant, and the metadata was provided uncurated.

In Seattle, one collaborating source enrolled patients while the infection was active and tracked those patients longitudinally over the course of disease. Collaborating institutions collected whole blood in K2EDTA tubes following their own protocols. For TCRbeta analysis, collaborators shipped samples in one of three forms: frozen whole blood, isolated PBMCs, or DNA extracted from either of those sample types. For this clone: Which antigen it targets is not known. Base quality data are lacking; no much larger clone is found one base away. The sample contains more than one DNA sequence encoding this CDR3.

The sample comprised peripheral blood. The rearranged segments are TRBV30 and TRBJ1-2; the D region possibly corresponds to TRBD1 (6 bases align). The TCR sequence derives from a woman aged 55-69 years with COVID-19, enrolled during active disease. CDR3 protein: CAWSTGNYGYTF. Here is the DNA: TGTGCCTGGAGTACAGGGAACTATGGCTACACCTTC.